The clone carrying this T cell receptor (beta chain) was observed many times. What it recognizes is unknown. The missing CDR3 end, 3 residues past where the read stops, is filled in from the germline J gene. Germline CDR1 reads SGHDN; CDR2 reads FVKESK. The CDR3 sequence is 15 residues long. The germline V and J ends were trimmed by 4 bases and 5 bases, with 14 bases remaining between them. Equal genomic DNA amounts from CVID and control samples were sequenced. Only in-frame clones appear in the TCRdb table, and some are missing; sequencing was by immunoSEQ multiplex PCR. The sample holds about 52,000 clones, and no clone turns up only once. The data derive from a study of T cell clonality in common variable immunodeficiency. Study-wide points: What drives increased CVID clonality needs T cell subpopulation sequencing. TCRbeta clonality was increased in CVID versus healthy controls.

The specimen was peripheral blood mononuclear cells. This TCR was recovered from a person aged 18 to 75 in good health. This chain uses TRBV14 with TRBJ2-2, with no clear D. Here the CDR3 reads CASSRIGDFTGELFF. Incomplete CDR3 DNA: TGTGCCAGCAGCCGTATTGGAGACTTTACCGGGGAG. Variable domain in full (rest from reference TRBV14 and TRBJ2-2): EAGVTQFPSHSVIEKGQTVTLRCDPISGHDNLYWYRRVMGKEIKFLLHFVKESKQDESGMPNNRFLAERTGGTYSTLKVQPAELEDSGVYFCASSRIGDFTGELFFGEGSRLTVL.